A single sample is the source of the 17 T cell receptor beta chains below, sequenced in a study of T cells in Graves' hyperthyroidism and ophthalmopathy (dated by TCRdb to between 2018 and 2020). Receptor libraries were prepared by multiplex PCR. The sequencer listed for this sample is Illumina HiSeq 2000. Amplification of TCR beta CDR3 regions was carried out from RNA transcripts. A first-round RT-PCR of the TCR CDR3 used the HTBI primer set with the Qiagen OneStep RT-PCR kit. TCRdb itself trimmed the public reads at Q25 with fastp, ran MiXCR and retained productive beta chains. Identical CDR3 proteins give one entry, which carries the most common genes and DNA. A total of under 600,000 distinct CDR3 sequences appear in this sample, roughly 16% of them only once. Together, the top ten hold more than 3% of the sample. The source material was blood. Receptors were obtained from a woman in her forties with Graves' ophthalmopathy.

This clonotype was recorded a few times. This sequence may be a read error, since a much larger clone differs from it by one base. The chain uses TRBV11-2 and TRBJ1-1, with D hard to call. The CDR3 spans 16 residues. CDR1 and CDR2 from the germline V gene are SGHAT and FQNNGV. CDR3 in DNA: TGTGCCAGCAGCTTAGATCTCGATTGGAGGAACACTGGAGCTTTCTTT. Protein product: CASSLDLDWRNTGAFF.

This clonotype appeared many times. The chain carries TRBV20-1 and TRBJ2-1; D possibly corresponds to TRBD1 (5 bases). The CDR3 sequence is 13 residues long. V dropped 0 bases and J dropped 8 bases, with 11 bases sitting between them. Per the germline V gene, CDR1 is DFQATT and CDR2 is SNEGSKA (reference sequence). CDR3 protein: CSARDYRIDEQFF. In DNA form, the CDR3 reads TGCAGTGCTAGAGATTACAGGATCGATGAGCAGTTCTTC.

This clonotype was seen a few times. This chain links TRBV6-1 with TRBJ1-1, with no clear D. This CDR3 has 14 amino acids. V lost 8 bases, J lost 5 bases, and 18 bases lay in between. Germline CDR1 and CDR2: MNHNS and SASEGT. The CDR3 DNA follows: TGTGCCAGCGGCTCGTTAGTCCCGTGGACTGAAGCTTTCTTT. It encodes CASGSLVPWTEAFF.

This clonotype was counted ten times or more. The chain employs TRBV2 and TRBJ2-5; tentatively, D is TRBD2 (5 bases). The CDR3 loop spans 10 amino acids. Looked up from germline, CDR1 is SNHLY and CDR2 is FYNNEI. V lost 10 bases to trimming and J lost 5 bases, with 8 bases between them. This CDR3 reads CATDYETQYF. As DNA, the CDR3 is TGTGCCACCGACTACGAGACCCAGTACTTC. The variable domain in full, with the rest retrieved from reference TRBV2 and TRBJ2-5, is EPEVTQTPSHQVTQMGQEVILRCVPISNHLYFYWYRQILGQKVEFLVSFYNNEISEKSEIFDDQFSVERPDGSNFTLKIRSTKLEDSAMYFCATDYETQYFGPGTRLLVL.

This sequence joins TRBV12-3 or TRBV12-4 and TRBJ1-4; unclear D gene. CDR3 length: 12 residues. Deletions cut 4 bases from V and 8 bases from J, with 8 bases between. The CDR3 loop reads CASSSMGEKLFF. The CDR3 coding sequence is TGTGCCAGCAGTTCCATGGGAGAAAAACTGTTTTTT.

This clonotype showed up many times. The rearrangement joins TRBV30 to TRBJ1-1; 7 nucleotides agree with TRBD1. Germline assignment: CDR1 GTSNPN and CDR2 SVGIG (reference sequence). The CDR3 contains 13 residues. Trimming removed 5 bases from V and 10 bases from J; junction bases left unmatched: 13. Here the CDR3 DNA reads TGTGCCTGGGCCCGCCGGGACAGCGGCGGAGCTTTCTTT. It specifies CAWARRDSGGAFF.

This clonotype was counted between two and nine times. The chain couples TRBV29-1 to TRBJ2-7; D may correspond to TRBD1 or TRBD2 (5 bases each). The CDR3 has 12 residues. Germline lookup yields CDR1 SQVTM and CDR2 ANQGSEA. The V and J ends lost 3 bases and 9 bases respectively, with 15 bases between them. The DNA for the CDR3 is TGCAGCGTTGAGGGGTCCGGGGCAGGGCAGTACTTC. Translating it yields CSVEGSGAGQYF.

This chain uses TRBV20-1 with TRBJ2-1; the match to TRBD2 covers 10 bases. The CDR3 runs to 16 residues. CDR1 and CDR2 (germline): DFQATT, SNEGSKA (reference sequence). The junction had 9 bases not matched to a gene; V was cut back by 1 base and J by 6 bases. DNA of the CDR3: TGCAGTGCTAGAGTAGGATCTAGCGGGGGCCCCAATGAGCAGTTCTTC. It is translated as CSARVGSSGGPNEQFF.

V and J are TRBV20-1 and TRBJ1-5, with TRBD1 as a possible D gene (5 bases). V gave up 3 bases and J gave up 0 bases, with 15 bases separating them. The CDR3 is 16 amino acids. Germline V gives CDR1 DFQATT, CDR2 SNEGSKA (reference sequence). The CDR3 sequence is CSARRQPMISNQPQHF. CDR3 nucleotide sequence: TGCAGTGCTAGGAGACAGCCCATGATTAGCAATCAGCCCCAGCATTTT.

This clonotype came up many times. J is TRBJ2-3 and V is TRBV2; a weak D match, TRBD1 (6 bases). The germline CDR1 and CDR2 sequences are SNHLY and FYNNEI. The ends were cut back, 3 bases at V and 4 bases at J, with 14 bases in the middle. This CDR3 is built from 15 residues. DNA for the CDR3: TGTGCCAGCAGTGAGCCAGGGGTGCGGTCAGATACGCAGTATTTT. Protein: CASSEPGVRSDTQYF.

There are a few counts of this clonotype. The CDR3 DNA is TGCAGTGCGAGGGGTGAGTTGGATCAGCCCCAGCATTTT. It codes for CSARGELDQPQHF. The chain employs TRBV20-1 and TRBJ1-5; TRBD1 might be the D (5 bases). The CDR3 is made up of 13 amino acids. Germline V lookup: CDR1 DFQATT, CDR2 SNEGSKA (reference sequence). Deletions cut 6 bases from V and 5 bases from J, with 14 bases between.

In this sample, this clonotype turned up many times. The CDR3 DNA sequence: TGTGCCTGGACAGGGGGACAGGGTGCTGATACGCAGTATTTT. Translating it yields CAWTGGQGADTQYF. The rearrangement uses TRBV30 and TRBJ2-3, with 9 bases fitting TRBD1. The CDR3 extends over 14 amino acids. Germline CDR1 GTSNPN, CDR2 SVGIG (reference sequence). Unmatched junction bases numbered 8, after V lost 4 bases and J lost 6 bases.

This clonotype was observed a handful of times. The CDR3 region is CASSQGGLYHGYTF. The CDR3 coding sequence is TGTGCCAGCAGCCAAGGGGGCCTGTACCATGGCTACACCTTC. The rearrangement links TRBV3-1 to TRBJ1-2; TRBD1 might be the D (5 bases). V lost 1 base and J 6 bases, leaving 12 bases between the germline ends. The CDR3 totals 14 residues. Germline V lookup: CDR1 LGHDT, CDR2 YNNKEL (reference sequence).

To note about this clonotype: This may arise from a read error, as a much more abundant clone is one base away. The chain couples TRBV18 to TRBJ2-3; TRBD1 agrees at 9 bases. V dropped 2 bases and J dropped 5; count of bases not matched to a gene: 8. CDR3 length: 16 amino acids. Per the germline V gene, CDR1 is KGHSH and CDR2 is LQKENI. CDR3 DNA: TGTGCCAGCTCACCAAGGGGACAGGGCTACGAAGATACGCAGTATTTT. This encodes CASSPRGQGYEDTQYF.

As regards this clonotype: Since a much larger clone is just one base distant, this may be a read error. J is TRBJ2-1 and V is TRBV12-3 or TRBV12-4, with D hard to call. Between the trimmed V and J ends, which lost 3 bases and 10 bases, there was a span of 10 bases. The CDR3 loop spans 12 amino acids. The CDR3, as DNA: TGTGCCAGCAGTTTGCCCGGTTCGGAGCAGTTCTTC. Translating gives CASSLPGSEQFF.

This clonotype came up many times. V gene TRBV3-1 combines with J gene TRBJ1-2; TRBD1 matches at 8 bases. CDR3 size: 14 residues. Germline CDR1 and CDR2: LGHDT and YNNKEL (reference sequence). After removal of 4 bases from V and 3 bases from J, the junction contained 4 bases not matched to a gene. The CDR3 nucleotides read TGTGCCAGCAGCCCGCGGACAGGGTACTATGGCTACACCTTC. Protein product: CASSPRTGYYGYTF.

This clonotype was found many times. The chain recombines TRBV4-1 with TRBJ2-3; 11 bases fit TRBD2. With 4 bases clipped from V and 4 bases from J, the junction kept 10 bases outside the gene matches. CDR3 size: 17 residues. Germline-derived CDR1 and CDR2 are MGHRA and YSYEKL. The CDR3 nucleotides read TGCGCCAGCAGCCCGACCGGGACTAGCGGATCGGCAGATACGCAGTATTTT. Protein: CASSPTGTSGSADTQYF.